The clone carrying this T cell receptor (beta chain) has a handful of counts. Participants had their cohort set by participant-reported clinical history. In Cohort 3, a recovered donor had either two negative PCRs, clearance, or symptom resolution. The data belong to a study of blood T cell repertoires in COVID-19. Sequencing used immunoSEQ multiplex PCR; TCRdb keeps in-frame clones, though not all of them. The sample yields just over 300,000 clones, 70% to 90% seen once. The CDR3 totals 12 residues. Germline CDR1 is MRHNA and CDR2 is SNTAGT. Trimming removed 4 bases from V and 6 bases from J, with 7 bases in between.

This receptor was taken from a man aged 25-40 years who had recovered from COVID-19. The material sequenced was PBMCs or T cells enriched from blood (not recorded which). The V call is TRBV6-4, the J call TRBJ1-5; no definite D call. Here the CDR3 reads CASSVRPQPQHF. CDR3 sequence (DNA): TGTGCCAGCAGTGTGCGCCCTCAGCCCCAGCATTTT.